The 3 T cell receptor beta chains below all came from one sample that was sequenced in a study of shared clonotypes between healthy human individuals. The data were produced by immunoSEQ multiplex PCR, yet TCRdb's version contains in-frame clones alone and is incomplete. Of approximately 2.4 million clones listed, approximately 96% are singletons. Source material: naive CD4+ T cells sorted from blood. Described subset: CD45RA+ positively selected. The origin of the receptors is a man aged 18 to 30 in good health.

The gene calls are TRBV7-9 and TRBJ2-7; D unresolved. The CDR3 totals 16 residues. Trimming shortened V by 5 bases and J by 0 bases, and 17 bases separated the two germline ends. CDR1 and CDR2 (germline): SEHNR, FQNEAQ (reference sequence). CDR3 DNA sequence: TGTGCCAGCAGCGAACCGGGCCACCCAAGCTCCTACGAGCAGTACTTC. Protein product: CASSEPGHPSSYEQYF.

V and J are TRBV11-2 and TRBJ2-3, with D perhaps assigned TRBD1 or TRBD2 (6 bases each). The V end lost 3 bases, the J end lost 0 bases, and 16 bases lay between the germline ends. The germline CDR1 and CDR2 sequences are SGHAT and FQNNGV. The CDR3 length is 17 residues. CDR3 DNA sequence: TGTGCCAGCAGCTTCACCCCGGGGGCCCGCAGCACAGATACGCAGTATTTT. This codes for CASSFTPGARSTDTQYF.

V usage is TRBV5-1 and J usage is TRBJ2-7; 9 bases map to TRBD2. This CDR3 has 16 amino acids. Losses at the gene ends were 0 bases for V and 5 bases for J; bases not matched to a gene: 9. CDR1 is SGHRS and CDR2 is YFSETQ in the germline V gene. The CDR3 protein is CASSLDISGSIDEQYF. CDR3 nucleotides: TGCGCCAGCAGCTTGGATATTAGCGGGAGCATTGACGAGCAGTACTTC.